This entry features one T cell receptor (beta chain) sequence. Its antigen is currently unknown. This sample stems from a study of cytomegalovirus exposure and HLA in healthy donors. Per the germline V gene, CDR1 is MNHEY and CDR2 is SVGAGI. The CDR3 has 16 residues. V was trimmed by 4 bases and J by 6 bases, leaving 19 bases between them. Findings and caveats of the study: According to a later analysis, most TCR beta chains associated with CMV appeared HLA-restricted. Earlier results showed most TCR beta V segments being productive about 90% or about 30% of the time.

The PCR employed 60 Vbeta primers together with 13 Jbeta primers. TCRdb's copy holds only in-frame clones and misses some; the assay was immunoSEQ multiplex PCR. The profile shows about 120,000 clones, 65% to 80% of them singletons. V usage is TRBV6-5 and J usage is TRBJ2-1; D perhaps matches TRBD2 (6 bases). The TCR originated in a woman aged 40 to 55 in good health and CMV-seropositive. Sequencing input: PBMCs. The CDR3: CASSSRALGGINEQFF. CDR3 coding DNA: TGTGCCAGCAGTTCCAGGGCCCTCGGAGGGATCAATGAGCAGTTCTTC.